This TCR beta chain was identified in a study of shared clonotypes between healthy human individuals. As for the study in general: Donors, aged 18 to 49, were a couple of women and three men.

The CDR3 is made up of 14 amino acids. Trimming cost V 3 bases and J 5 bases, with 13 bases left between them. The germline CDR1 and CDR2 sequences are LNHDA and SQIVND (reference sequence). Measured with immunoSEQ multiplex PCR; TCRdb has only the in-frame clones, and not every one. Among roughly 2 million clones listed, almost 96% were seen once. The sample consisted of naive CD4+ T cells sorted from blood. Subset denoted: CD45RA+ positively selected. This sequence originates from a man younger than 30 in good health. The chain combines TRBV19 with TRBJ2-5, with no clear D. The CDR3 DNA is TGTGCCAGTAGTATGTCCCTTCTGGGGGAGACCCAGTACTTC. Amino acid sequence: CASSMSLLGETQYF.